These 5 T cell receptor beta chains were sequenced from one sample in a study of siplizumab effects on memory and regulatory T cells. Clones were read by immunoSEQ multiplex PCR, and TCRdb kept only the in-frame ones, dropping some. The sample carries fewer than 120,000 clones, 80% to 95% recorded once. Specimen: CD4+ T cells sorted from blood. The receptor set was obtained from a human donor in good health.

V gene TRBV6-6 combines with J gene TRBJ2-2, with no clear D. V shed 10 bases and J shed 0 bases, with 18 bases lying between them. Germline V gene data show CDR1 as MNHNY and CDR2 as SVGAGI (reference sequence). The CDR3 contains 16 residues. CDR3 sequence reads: CATLSFRQTNTGELFF. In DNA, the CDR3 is TGTGCCACTCTGTCTTTCCGGCAAACGAACACCGGGGAGCTGTTTTTT.

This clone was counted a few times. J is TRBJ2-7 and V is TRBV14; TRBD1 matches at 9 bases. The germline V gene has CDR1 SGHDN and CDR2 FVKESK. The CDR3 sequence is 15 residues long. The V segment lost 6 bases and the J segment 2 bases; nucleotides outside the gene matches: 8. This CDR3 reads CASRPLGQGTYEQYF. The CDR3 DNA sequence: TGTGCCAGCAGGCCCTTGGGACAGGGAACCTACGAGCAGTACTTC. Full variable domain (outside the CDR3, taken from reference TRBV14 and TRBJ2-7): EAGVTQFPSHSVIEKGQTVTLRCDPISGHDNLYWYRRVMGKEIKFLLHFVKESKQDESGMPNNRFLAERTGGTYSTLKVQPAELEDSGVYFCASRPLGQGTYEQYFGPGTRLTVT.

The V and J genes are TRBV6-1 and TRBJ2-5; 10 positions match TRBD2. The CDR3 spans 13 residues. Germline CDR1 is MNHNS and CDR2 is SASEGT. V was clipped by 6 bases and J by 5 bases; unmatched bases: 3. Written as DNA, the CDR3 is TGTGCCAGCAGGCTAGCGGGAGCGGAGACCCAGTACTTC. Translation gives CASRLAGAETQYF.

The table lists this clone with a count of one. The CDR3 DNA sequence: TGTGCCAGCAGCTTGGTTAGCGGTGGTACAGCTGAGCAGTTCTTC. Translated: CASSLVSGGTAEQFF. This chain uses TRBV5-6 with TRBJ2-1; possible D gene TRBD2, 6 bases. Trimming pared 0 bases from V and 9 bases from J, leaving 16 bases between. From germline, CDR1 is SGHDT and CDR2 YYEEEE. The CDR3 length is 15 residues.

The CDR3 sequence: CSGGSTDTQYF. The CDR3 bases are TGCAGTGGCGGGAGCACAGATACGCAGTATTTT. The chain employs TRBV20-1 and TRBJ2-3; a weak D match, TRBD2 (5 bases). Trimming removed 7 bases from V and 0 bases from J, with 5 bases in between. There are 11 residues in the CDR3. CDR1 is DFQATT and CDR2 is SNEGSKA in the germline V gene (reference sequence).